Below, one T cell receptor (beta chain) is given with its context. This entry is derived from a study of blood T cell repertoires in COVID-19. The CDR3 sequence is 14 residues long. With 2 bases removed from V and 6 bases from J, the gap between germline ends came to 13 bases. CDR1 and CDR2 (germline): KGHSH, LQKENI. Ages ranged from about 18 to 89 years, with residence in about 24 US areas. The assay was immunoSEQ multiplex PCR, and TCRdb's table has in-frame clones only and misses some. The table has about 440,000 clones, roughly 87% seen once; the top ten hold about 0.6%. The chain combines TRBV18 with TRBJ1-2; the D is unclear. The sequenced sample was PBMCs or T cells enriched from blood (not recorded which). The TCR was taken from a young man who had recovered from COVID-19. CDR3: CASSPRSGKDGYTF. Written as DNA, the CDR3 is TGTGCCAGCTCACCAAGGTCGGGGAAGGATGGCTACACCTTC.